This TCR beta chain was documented in a study of blood T cell repertoires in COVID-19. Whole-study context: Acute-phase and convalescent COVID-19 samples originated in the United States, Italy and Spain. The analysed material was cDNA or gDNA that came from T cells, B-cell-depleted T cells, or PBMCs.

Original processing notes: Estimated nucleated cell counts came from reference gene primer amplification. Some clones are missing from TCRdb's copy, which holds only in-frame ones; the method was immunoSEQ multiplex PCR. That table furnishes V, J and clone size, whereas the DNA furnished D and trimming. This sample carries around 400,000 clones, 70% to 90% of them seen once, and the ten largest clones take over 9.5%. CDR1 is SGHNT, CDR2 YYREEE, per germline (reference sequence). Deletions cut 1 base from V and 4 bases from J, with 2 bases between. The length of the CDR3 is 11 residues. Patients in Seattle were enrolled during active infection, then followed longitudinally.

The sample consisted of peripheral blood. The TCR sequence derives from a woman aged 25-40 years with COVID-19, enrolled during active disease. This chain links TRBV5-4 with TRBJ2-5; D gene uncertain. The chain's CDR3 is CASSLRETQYF. The CDR3 coding sequence is TGTGCCAGCAGCTTGCGAGAGACCCAGTACTTC.